What follows are 31 T cell receptor beta chains derived from one specimen sequenced in a study of T cell responses to AZD1222 COVID-19 vaccine. Data came from immunoSEQ multiplex PCR; TCRdb stores just in-frame clones and leaves some out. This sample has under 150,000 clones; approximately 87% occur once, and the top ten carry over 3%. Source: peripheral blood, taken on day 0 of AZD1222 vaccination. These receptors originate from an adult in good health.

This rearrangement joins TRBV4-1 to TRBJ1-1; D is undetermined. V was cut by 1 base and J by 3 bases, with 12 bases left in between. Germline CDR1 MGHRA, CDR2 YSYEKL. The CDR3 covers 15 residues. CDR3 amino acids: CASSQAEAAHTEAFF. The DNA of the CDR3 is TGCGCCAGCAGCCAAGCCGAGGCCGCTCACACTGAAGCTTTCTTT.

The rearrangement uses TRBV5-1 and TRBJ1-1, with 9 nucleotides matching TRBD1. CDR3 size: 15 residues. V was pared by 0 bases and J by 7 bases, with 7 bases of the junction left unmatched. Germline V gene data show CDR1 as SGHRS and CDR2 as YFSETQ. DNA for the CDR3: TGCGCCAGCAGCTTGGAAGGGACAGGGAGCCTTGAAGCTTTCTTT. It encodes CASSLEGTGSLEAFF.

The chain uses TRBV3-1 (or the pseudogene TRBV3-2) and TRBJ2-7, with 8 positions matching TRBD2. Germline V gene data show CDR1 as LGHDT and CDR2 as YNNKEL (reference sequence). This CDR3 is built from 17 residues. Trimming removed 3 bases from V and 0 bases from J; junction bases left unmatched: 10. The DNA for the CDR3 is TGTGCCAGCAGCCACCCCTGGAGTAGCGGGGCCTCCTACGAGCAGTACTTC. Protein sequence: CASSHPWSSGASYEQYF.

The V call is TRBV2, the J call TRBJ1-2; 9 positions match TRBD1. The CDR3 length is 14 residues. The germline CDR1 and CDR2 sequences are SNHLY and FYNNEI. V shed 10 bases, J shed 8 bases, and the junction held 14 bases outside the gene matches. The CDR3, as DNA: TGTGCCACGTCCCTTGTACAGGGGGCCTTGGGCTACACCTTC. As protein: CATSLVQGALGYTF.

The chain joins TRBV5-1 to TRBJ1-1; 7 bases are shared with TRBD1. The ends lost 3 bases at V and 1 base at J; junction bases unmatched: 3. The CDR3 has 14 residues. Per the germline V gene, CDR1 is SGHRS and CDR2 is YFSETQ. The CDR3 protein is CASSYGTENTEAFF. In nucleotides, the CDR3 is TGCGCCAGCAGCTACGGGACAGAGAACACTGAAGCTTTCTTT.

This clone has a single count. This chain links TRBV19 with TRBJ2-7, with 7 positions matching TRBD1. Germline values: CDR1 LNHDA, CDR2 SQIVND (reference sequence). The CDR3 runs to 15 residues. V shed 5 bases and J 2 bases; nucleotides not matched to a gene: 9. In nucleotides, the CDR3 is TGTGCCAGTAGTCGGATGACAGGGTGGGCCTACGAGCAGTACTTC. This translates into CASSRMTGWAYEQYF.

The chain employs TRBV5-1 and TRBJ2-5; D is possibly TRBD2 (6 bases). V was cut by 4 bases and J by 1 base, with 8 bases left in between. Germline CDR1 is SGHRS and CDR2 is YFSETQ. CDR3 size: 13 residues. CDR3 protein: CASSPGLQETQYF. In DNA form, the CDR3 reads TGCGCCAGCAGCCCGGGACTCCAAGAGACCCAGTACTTC.

CDR3 nucleotide sequence: TGTGCCAGCAGTTACTCGAGATGTAGGTCCTACGAGCAGTACTTC. This encodes CASSYSRCRSYEQYF. The rearrangement joins TRBV6-7 to TRBJ2-7; D not resolved. TRBV6-7 is annotated as an ORF whose role is uncertain. This CDR3 comprises 15 residues. V lost 0 bases and J lost 1, with 10 bases in between.

The chain carries TRBV13 and TRBJ1-4; no reliable D call. Trimming shortened V by 5 bases and J by 5 bases, and 24 bases separated the two germline ends. There are 18 residues in the CDR3. In germline, CDR1 is PRHDT, CDR2 FYEKMQ (reference sequence). CDR3 DNA: TGTGCCAGCAGCCTCGGGAGCGCTGCCGGCTTTTACAATGAAAAACTGTTTTTT. This encodes CASSLGSAAGFYNEKLFF.

V usage is TRBV29-1 and J usage is TRBJ1-2; 9 positions agree with TRBD1. This CDR3 region has 13 residues. V shed 4 bases, J shed 0 bases, and the junction held 0 bases outside the gene matches. Germline V gene data show CDR1 as SQVTM and CDR2 as ANQGSEA. The CDR3 coding sequence is TGCAGCGTTGGACAGGGGGCTAACTATGGCTACACCTTC. Translated, it gives CSVGQGANYGYTF.

The rearrangement joins TRBV21-1 to TRBJ2-2; the D call of TRBD2 is as the table states it, not checked on the DNA. TRBV21-1 is classified as a pseudogene. The CDR3 sequence is 19 residues long. The CDR3 sequence is CASSKYKRTSGGCTGELFF. CDR3 nucleotide sequence: TGTGCCAGCAGCAAATATAAGAGGACTAGCGGGGGATGTACCGGGGAGCTGTTTTTT.

The CDR3 sequence: CASSLVAATNYGYTF. The CDR3 bases are TGTGCCAGCAGCTTAGTGGCGGCTACTAACTATGGCTACACCTTC. J is TRBJ1-2 and V is TRBV11-2; D unresolved. The CDR3 length is 15 residues. V lost 1 base and J lost 0, with 9 bases in between. From germline, CDR1 is SGHAT and CDR2 FQNNGV.

The chain has TRBV7-2 and TRBJ1-1, with D unclear. Germline V gene lookup returns CDR1 SGHTA and CDR2 FQGNSA. Trimming took off 1 base at V and 1 base at J, with 7 bases between the two ends. The CDR3 contains 14 residues. The CDR3 here is CASSLEGRNTEAFF. In DNA form, the CDR3 reads TGTGCCAGCAGCTTAGAAGGACGGAACACTGAAGCTTTCTTT.

The chain carries TRBV6-2 or TRBV6-3 and TRBJ1-1; D not certain. CDR1 is MNHEY, CDR2 SVGEGT, per germline. The CDR3 runs to 11 residues. The V and J ends lost 2 bases and 3 bases respectively, with 1 base between them. The CDR3 DNA reads as TGTGCCAGCAGTTACGACACTGAAGCTTTCTTT. Its translation: CASSYDTEAFF.

The CDR3 DNA sequence: TGTGCCAGCAGGCCGGGAGGGGCTCTATTGAACACTGAAGCTTTCTTT. Its protein product is CASRPGGALLNTEAFF. The chain recombines TRBV27 with TRBJ1-1; perhaps TRBD1 as D (5 bases). The CDR3 is 16 amino acids. Trimming shortened V by 6 bases and J by 0 bases, and 17 bases separated the two germline ends. Germline CDR1 and CDR2: MNHEY and SMNVEV (reference sequence).

V usage is TRBV3-1 (or the pseudogene TRBV3-2) and J usage is TRBJ1-2, with D unclear. Trimming shortened V by 4 bases and J by 2 bases, and 5 bases separated the two germline ends. This CDR3 region has 12 residues. Germline assignment: CDR1 LGHDT and CDR2 YNNKEL (reference sequence). CDR3 in DNA: TGTGCCAGCAGCCCCGGGAACTATGGCTACACCTTC. As protein: CASSPGNYGYTF.

The chain employs TRBV18 and TRBJ1-1; D gene ambiguous. Deletions cut 0 bases from V and 0 bases from J, with 5 bases between. The CDR3 has 14 residues. CDR1 and CDR2 (germline): KGHSH, LQKENI. CDR3 in DNA: TGTGCCAGCTCACCACCGTCACTGAACACTGAAGCTTTCTTT. It specifies CASSPPSLNTEAFF. The variable domain in full, with the rest retrieved from reference TRBV18 and TRBJ1-1, is NAGVMQNPRHLVRRRGQEARLRCSPMKGHSHVYWYRQLPEEGLKFMVYLQKENIIDESGMPKERFSAEFPKEGPSILRIQQVVRGDSAAYFCASSPPSLNTEAFFGQGTRLTVV.

The chain joins TRBV7-2 to TRBJ1-5; D is ambiguous. Trimming cost V 0 bases and J 1 base, with 7 bases left between them. The germline V gene encodes CDR1 SGHTA and CDR2 FQGNSA. The CDR3 is 15 residues long. The CDR3 loop reads CASSLAAGSNQPQHF. Written as DNA, the CDR3 is TGTGCCAGCAGCTTAGCGGCAGGAAGCAATCAGCCCCAGCATTTT.

The gene calls are TRBV6-6 and TRBJ2-3; a possible D gene is TRBD2 (6 bases). Germline V gene sequence: CDR1 MNHNY, CDR2 SVGAGI (reference sequence). This CDR3 region has 15 residues. V was trimmed by 6 bases and J by 0 bases, leaving 13 bases between them. CDR3 sequence: CASSDTSLSTDTQYF. In nucleotides, the CDR3 is TGTGCCAGCAGCGATACTAGCCTCAGCACAGATACGCAGTATTTT.

The chain carries TRBV12-3 or TRBV12-4 and TRBJ2-5; 10 bases line up with TRBD2. The CDR3 runs 13 residues. V shed 5 bases and J 8 bases; nucleotides not matched to a gene: 5. CDR3 amino acids: CASSQGLADTQYF. CDR3 nucleotide sequence: TGTGCCAGCAGTCAAGGACTAGCGGACACCCAGTACTTC.

The V gene is TRBV6-4, the J gene TRBJ1-6; a possible D gene is TRBD1 (5 bases). CDR1 and CDR2 (germline): MRHNA, SNTAGT. This CDR3 region has 16 residues. The V and J ends lost 3 bases and 3 bases respectively, with 12 bases between them. The CDR3 DNA reads as TGTGCCAGCAGTGAATTTTCGGGGGGCTATAATTCACCCCTCCACTTT. This translates into CASSEFSGGYNSPLHF.

The V call is TRBV15, the J call TRBJ2-3, with D unclear. The CDR3 contains 17 residues. V lost 0 bases and J lost 0, with 13 bases in between. The V gene's germline CDR1 is LNHNV and CDR2 YYDKDF (reference sequence). CDR3 sequence reads: CATSRDRDLTSTDTQYF. CDR3 DNA: TGTGCCACCAGCAGAGATCGCGACTTAACTAGCACAGATACGCAGTATTTT. The complete variable domain, with remaining parts taken from reference TRBV15 and TRBJ2-3, reads DAMVIQNPRYQVTQFGKPVTLSCSQTLNHNVMYWYQQKSSQAPKLLFHYYDKDFNNEADTPDNFQSRRPNTSFCFLDIRSPGLGDTAMYLCATSRDRDLTSTDTQYFGPGTRLTVL.

V usage is TRBV5-1 and J usage is TRBJ2-7; 7 bases map to TRBD1. Unmatched junction bases numbered 6, after V lost 0 bases and J lost 3 bases. Germline values: CDR1 SGHRS, CDR2 YFSETQ. The CDR3 extends over 15 amino acids. Written as DNA, the CDR3 is TGCGCCAGCAGCTTGGGGACAGGTACTTTCTACGAGCAGTACTTC. This gives the protein CASSLGTGTFYEQYF.

The V and J genes are TRBV2 and TRBJ1-1; D possibly corresponds to TRBD1 (5 bases). CDR1 is SNHLY, CDR2 FYNNEI, per germline. The CDR3 has 13 amino acids. The V end lost 7 bases, the J end lost 3 bases, and 12 bases lay between the germline ends. CDR3 sequence reads: CASNGAWDTEAFF. The CDR3, as DNA: TGTGCCAGCAATGGGGCCTGGGACACTGAAGCTTTCTTT.

V usage is TRBV20-1 and J usage is TRBJ2-1; D not resolved. Germline V gene data show CDR1 as DFQATT and CDR2 as SNEGSKA (reference sequence). The CDR3 contains 10 residues. V lost 1 base to trimming and J lost 9 bases, with 4 bases between them. In DNA, the CDR3 is TGCAGTGCTAGAGCTTCTGAGCAGTTCTTC. Its protein is CSARASEQFF.

The rearrangement joins TRBV5-1 to TRBJ1-2, with D maybe TRBD1 (5 bases). CDR3 length: 15 residues. Germline CDR1 is SGHRS and CDR2 is YFSETQ. The V end was cut by 4 bases, the J end by 6 bases, with 19 bases between. In DNA, the CDR3 is TGCGCCAGCAGCGGCGCTTTGGTAGGGGATGATGGCTACACCTTC. Translating it yields CASSGALVGDDGYTF.

This chain connects TRBV2 to TRBJ1-5; D gene uncertain. Per germline, CDR1 SNHLY and CDR2 FYNNEI. The V end was cut by 7 bases, the J end by 1 base, with 5 bases between. This CDR3 contains 12 residues. CDR3 bases: TGTGCCAGCATGGGGAGCAATCAGCCCCAGCATTTT. Translated, it gives CASMGSNQPQHF.

The rearrangement links TRBV10-3 to TRBJ2-3, with 9 nucleotides matching TRBD2. The CDR3 is 17 amino acids. CDR1 is ENHRY and CDR2 is SYGVKD in the germline V gene. Trimming cost V 3 bases and J 1 base; bases outside gene matches: 8. The CDR3 protein is CAISEGWVAGGTDTQYF. DNA of the CDR3: TGTGCCATCAGTGAAGGGTGGGTAGCGGGGGGCACAGATACGCAGTATTTT.

The J gene is TRBJ2-1, the V gene TRBV20-1; D gene ambiguous. The CDR3 loop spans 11 amino acids. Germline V gene lookup returns CDR1 DFQATT and CDR2 SNEGSKA (reference sequence). Trimming cost V 6 bases and J 9 bases, with 12 bases left between them. The CDR3: CSAPIVGEQFF. DNA of the CDR3: TGCAGTGCCCCCATAGTGGGTGAGCAGTTCTTC.

This chain joins TRBV27 and TRBJ1-1; D unresolved. The CDR3 loop spans 11 amino acids. Trimming cost V 8 bases and J 3 bases, with 7 bases left between them. Germline CDR1 MNHEY, CDR2 SMNVEV (reference sequence). This CDR3 reads CASRDHTEAFF. As DNA, the CDR3 is TGTGCCAGCCGCGACCACACTGAAGCTTTCTTT.

The V gene is TRBV30, the J gene TRBJ1-1; D gene uncertain. The CDR3 runs to 11 residues. Looked up from germline, CDR1 is GTSNPN and CDR2 is SVGIG (reference sequence). V was trimmed by 8 bases and J by 6 bases, leaving 13 bases between them. In DNA form, the CDR3 reads TGTGCCCCCCTTTGGGGTGCTGAAGCTTTCTTT. Its translation: CAPLWGAEAFF.